The subject of this entry is one T cell receptor beta chain. Authors' methods: Amplification from reference gene primers served as the basis for estimated nucleated cell counts. Generated by immunoSEQ multiplex PCR, the TCRdb table keeps only in-frame clones and is missing some. V, J and clone size are taken as reported in that table, and D and trimming were inferred from the DNA itself. The sample comprises some 150,000 clones, about 80% of which are singletons, and approximately 8.7% rests with the top ten. The data belong to a study of blood T cell repertoires in COVID-19. About the research overall: The United States, Italy and Spain provided the acute and convalescent COVID-19 samples. In each case, the material was cDNA or gDNA derived from T cells, B-cell-depleted T cells, or PBMCs.

The CDR3 is made up of 15 amino acids. The J segment lost 11 bases and the V segment lost 5 bases, leaving 13 bases of the junction unmatched. CDR1 is SGHVS and CDR2 is FQNEAQ in the germline V gene. The receptor was derived from a woman in her seventies with acute or convalescent COVID-19. Sequenced sample: peripheral blood. This chain connects TRBV7-8 to TRBJ2-3; 10 nucleotides agree with TRBD2. CDR3: CASSLSGGAVGVQYF. The CDR3 nucleotides are TGTGCCAGCAGCCTCAGCGGGGGGGCCGTTGGGGTGCAGTATTTT.